The 15 T cell receptor beta chains presented below share a single source sample, sequenced in a study of T cells after yellow fever vaccination. Each CDR3 protein is one row after TCRdb ran MiXCR on the 5' RACE reads. The repertoire consists of 200,000 to 250,000 distinct CDR3 sequences, with about 7% occurring once and the leading ten covering roughly 0.86%. Material: CD4+ T cells sorted from PBMCs, obtained 15 days after the yellow fever booster vaccination. The receptors were sampled from a man younger than 45 who received the YFV17D yellow fever vaccine.

The genes are TRBV2 and TRBJ1-5, with D tentatively TRBD1 (5 bases). V dropped 3 bases and J dropped 7 bases, with 10 bases sitting between them. Germline-derived CDR1 and CDR2 are SNHLY and FYNNEI. CDR3 size: 13 residues. The CDR3 region is CASSEGRDQPQHF. In nucleotides, the CDR3 is TGTGCCAGCAGTGAGGGGAGGGACCAGCCCCAGCATTTT.

There are a few counts of this clonotype. The chain employs TRBV5-1 and TRBJ2-2; D is perhaps TRBD2 (5 bases). Germline values: CDR1 SGHRS, CDR2 YFSETQ. The CDR3 totals 15 residues. Trimming left V 0 bases short and J 1 base short, with 7 bases between. CDR3 DNA: TGCGCCAGCAGCTTGGGAGCGGTGAACACCGGGGAGCTGTTTTTT. Translation gives CASSLGAVNTGELFF.

This sequence joins TRBV18 and TRBJ1-2, with TRBD1 as a possible D gene (6 bases). Per germline, CDR1 KGHSH and CDR2 LQKENI. Deletions cut 3 bases from V and 3 bases from J, with 14 bases between. This CDR3 contains 15 residues. CDR3: CASSPPDSQYYGYTF. The CDR3 DNA is TGTGCCAGCTCACCTCCGGACAGTCAGTACTATGGCTACACCTTC. The complete variable domain, with remaining parts taken from reference TRBV18 and TRBJ1-2, reads NAGVMQNPRHLVRRRGQEARLRCSPMKGHSHVYWYRQLPEEGLKFMVYLQKENIIDESGMPKERFSAEFPKEGPSILRIQQVVRGDSAAYFCASSPPDSQYYGYTFGSGTRLTVV.

The genes are TRBV7-6 and TRBJ1-1; a weak D match, TRBD1 (5 bases). V was shortened by 2 bases and J by 5 bases, with 15 bases between the two germline ends. This CDR3 is built from 15 residues. Looked up from germline, CDR1 is SGHVS and CDR2 is FNYEAQ. In DNA, the CDR3 is TGTGCCAGCAGCTTATTATTTGGGGCGGAGACTGAAGCTTTCTTT. It specifies CASSLLFGAETEAFF.

This clonotype showed up many times. The V and J genes are TRBV7-2 and TRBJ2-3; D remains ambiguous. There are 14 residues in the CDR3. CDR1 and CDR2 from the germline V gene are SGHTA and FQGNSA. Deletions cut 4 bases from V and 6 bases from J, with 14 bases between. The CDR3 DNA follows: TGTGCCAGCAGCTCCCATAGTGGGCCTGATACGCAGTATTTT. The encoded protein is CASSSHSGPDTQYF.

This rearrangement joins TRBV5-5 to TRBJ2-7; 9 nucleotides agree with TRBD2. The germline CDR1 and CDR2 sequences are SGHKS and YYEKEE (reference sequence). Trimming took 4 bases from V and 3 from J; bases not matched to a gene: 8. CDR3 length: 15 residues. CDR3 protein: CASSPGGLAFYEQYF. In DNA, the CDR3 is TGTGCCAGCAGCCCGGGGGGACTAGCTTTCTACGAGCAGTACTTC.

V gene TRBV3-1 combines with J gene TRBJ2-3, with D possibly TRBD2 on 5 matching bases. The CDR3 is made up of 15 amino acids. V was trimmed by 4 bases and J by 2 bases, leaving 13 bases between them. Germline CDR1 is LGHDT and CDR2 is YNNKEL (reference sequence). The chain's CDR3 is CASSRVASYTDTQYF. CDR3 nucleotide sequence: TGTGCCAGCAGCCGAGTAGCGAGTTACACAGATACGCAGTATTTT.

This clonotype was detected many times. V is TRBV7-2 and J is TRBJ2-7; TRBD1 aligns across 7 bases. CDR3 length: 14 amino acids. Germline V gene lookup returns CDR1 SGHTA and CDR2 FQGNSA. V dropped 1 base and J dropped 2; count of bases not matched to a gene: 2. CDR3 DNA sequence: TGTGCCAGCAGCTTAGGGGACAGCCCCTACGAGCAGTACTTC. It translates to CASSLGDSPYEQYF.

This clonotype has only a few counts. V and J are TRBV6-2 or TRBV6-3 and TRBJ2-4; 7 bases agree with TRBD2. V was clipped by 5 bases and J by 7 bases; unmatched bases: 11. The CDR3 has 15 residues. The germline V gene has CDR1 MNHEY and CDR2 SVGEGT. In nucleotides, the CDR3 is TGTGCCAGCAGTCCGGCGGGAGTACGGGGGAACATTCAGTACTTC. Translating it yields CASSPAGVRGNIQYF.

This clonotype was seen a handful of times. The V call is TRBV30, the J call TRBJ2-7; D is unresolved. The length of the CDR3 is 14 residues. V dropped 0 bases and J dropped 3 bases, with 12 bases sitting between them. Per the germline V gene, CDR1 is GTSNPN and CDR2 is SVGIG (reference sequence). CDR3 sequence: CAWSVGLPSYEQYF. For the CDR3, the DNA is TGTGCCTGGAGTGTAGGGCTCCCTAGCTACGAGCAGTACTTC.

In this sample, this clonotype turned up a few times. This rearrangement joins TRBV7-9 to TRBJ2-6; no clear D. Looked up from germline, CDR1 is SEHNR and CDR2 is FQNEAQ (reference sequence). The CDR3 consists of 15 residues. Trimming shortened V by 2 bases and J by 4 bases, and 9 bases separated the two germline ends. CDR3 bases: TGTGCCAGCAGCTTAAAAAGTGCCGGGGCCAACGTCCTGACTTTC. It encodes CASSLKSAGANVLTF.

This chain joins TRBV20-1 and TRBJ2-1, with D perhaps matching TRBD1 (6 bases). Germline-derived CDR1 and CDR2 are DFQATT and SNEGSKA (reference sequence). The CDR3 consists of 17 residues. Trimming stripped 4 bases from V and 1 base from J, with 20 bases between. The CDR3 bases are TGCAGTGCTAATGACGAGACGGGACAAATTTCCTACAATGAGCAGTTCTTC. Translation: CSANDETGQISYNEQFF.

This clonotype has more than one count but fewer than ten. The chain employs TRBV28 and TRBJ2-1; D is unclear. Trimming shortened V by 2 bases and J by 14 bases, and 13 bases separated the two germline ends. Looked up from germline, CDR1 is MDHEN and CDR2 is SYDVKM. CDR3 length: 12 amino acids. The CDR3: CASSLAAETEFF. The DNA for the CDR3 is TGTGCCAGCAGTTTAGCGGCGGAAACGGAGTTCTTC.

This clonotype showed up just a few times. The J gene is TRBJ2-2, the V gene TRBV25-1, with D maybe TRBD1 (5 bases). CDR3 size: 12 residues. Deletions cut 2 bases from V and 9 bases from J, with 7 bases between. The germline gives CDR1 MGHDK, CDR2 SYGVNS. The CDR3 DNA sequence: TGTGCCAGCAGTGAAAGGGGCCGGGAGCTGTTTTTT. It specifies CASSERGRELFF.

The rearrangement links TRBV20-1 to TRBJ2-1, with TRBD2 matching over 12 bases. The length of the CDR3 is 18 residues. Per the germline V gene, CDR1 is DFQATT and CDR2 is SNEGSKA (reference sequence). V gave up 1 base and J gave up 9 bases; unmatched junction bases: 16. CDR3 DNA sequence: TGCAGTGCTAGAGGATTAAAGACTAGCGGGAGTCAGTGGAGTGAGCAGTTCTTC. Translating gives CSARGLKTSGSQWSEQFF.